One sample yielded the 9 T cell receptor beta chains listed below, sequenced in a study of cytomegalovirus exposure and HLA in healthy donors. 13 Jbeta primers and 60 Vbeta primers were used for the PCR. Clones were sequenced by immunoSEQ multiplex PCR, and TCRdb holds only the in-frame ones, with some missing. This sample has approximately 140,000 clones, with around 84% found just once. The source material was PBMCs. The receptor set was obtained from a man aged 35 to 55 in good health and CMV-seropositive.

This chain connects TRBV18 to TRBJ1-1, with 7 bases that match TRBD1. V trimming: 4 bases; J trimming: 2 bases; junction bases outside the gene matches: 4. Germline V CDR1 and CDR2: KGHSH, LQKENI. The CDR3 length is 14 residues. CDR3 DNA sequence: TGTGCCAGCTCACGAACAGGGGATAACACTGAAGCTTTCTTT. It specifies CASSRTGDNTEAFF.

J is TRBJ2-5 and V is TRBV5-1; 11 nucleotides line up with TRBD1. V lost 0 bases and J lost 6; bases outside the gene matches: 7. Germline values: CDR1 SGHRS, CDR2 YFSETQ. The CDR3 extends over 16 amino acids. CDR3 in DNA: TGCGCCAGCAGCTTGGCCGGGACAGGGGGGATCAAGACCCAGTACTTC. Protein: CASSLAGTGGIKTQYF.

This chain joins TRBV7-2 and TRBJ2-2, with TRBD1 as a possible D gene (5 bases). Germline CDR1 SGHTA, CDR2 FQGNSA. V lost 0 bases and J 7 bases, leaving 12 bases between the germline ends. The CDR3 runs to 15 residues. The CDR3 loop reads CASSLAVGVIGELFF. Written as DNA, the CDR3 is TGTGCCAGCAGCTTAGCGGTAGGGGTGATCGGGGAGCTGTTTTTT.

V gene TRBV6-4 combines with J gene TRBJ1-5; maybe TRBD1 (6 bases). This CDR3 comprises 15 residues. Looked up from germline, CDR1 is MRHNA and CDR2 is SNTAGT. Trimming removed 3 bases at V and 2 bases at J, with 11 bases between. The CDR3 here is CASSEQAGGNQPQHF. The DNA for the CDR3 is TGTGCCAGCAGTGAACAGGCAGGGGGCAATCAGCCCCAGCATTTT.

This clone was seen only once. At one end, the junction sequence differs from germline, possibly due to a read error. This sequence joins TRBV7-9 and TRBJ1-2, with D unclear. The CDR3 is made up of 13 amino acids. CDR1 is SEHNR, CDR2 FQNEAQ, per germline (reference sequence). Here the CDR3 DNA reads TGTTCCAGCAGCGGCGGGGTGAATGTTGGCTACACCTTC. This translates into CSSSGGVNVGYTF.

CDR3 coding DNA: TGTGCCAGCAGTGAAGTGGCCAGGGGGCGGGAGGGCTACACCTTC. It encodes CASSEVARGREGYTF. This chain joins TRBV2 and TRBJ1-2, with TRBD1 identical over 8 bases. With 1 base clipped from V and 8 bases from J, the junction kept 9 bases outside the gene matches. This CDR3 is built from 15 residues. The V gene's germline CDR1 is SNHLY and CDR2 FYNNEI.

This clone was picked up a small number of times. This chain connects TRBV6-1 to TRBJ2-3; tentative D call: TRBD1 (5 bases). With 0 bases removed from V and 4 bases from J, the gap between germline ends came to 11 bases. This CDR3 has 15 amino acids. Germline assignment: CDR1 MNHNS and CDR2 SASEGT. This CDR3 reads CASSEAAGLADTQYF. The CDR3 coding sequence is TGTGCCAGCAGTGAAGCAGCAGGGTTGGCAGATACGCAGTATTTT.

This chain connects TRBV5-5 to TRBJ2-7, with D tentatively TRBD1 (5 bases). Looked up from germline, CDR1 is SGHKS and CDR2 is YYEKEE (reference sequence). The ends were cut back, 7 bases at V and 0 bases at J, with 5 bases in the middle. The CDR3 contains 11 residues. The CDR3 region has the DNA TGTGCCAGCGACAGCTCCTACGAGCAGTACTTC. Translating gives CASDSSYEQYF.

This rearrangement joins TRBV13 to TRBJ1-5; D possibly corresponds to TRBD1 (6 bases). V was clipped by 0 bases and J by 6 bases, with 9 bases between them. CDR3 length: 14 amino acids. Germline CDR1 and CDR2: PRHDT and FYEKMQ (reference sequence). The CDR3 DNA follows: TGTGCCAGCAGCTTAGGGGGGGCCGGTCAGCCCCAGCATTTT. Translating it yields CASSLGGAGQPQHF. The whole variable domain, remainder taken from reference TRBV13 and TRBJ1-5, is AAGVIQSPRHLIKEKRETATLKCYPIPRHDTVYWYQQGPGQDPQFLISFYEKMQSDKGSIPDRFSAQQFSDYHSELNMSSLELGDSALYFCASSLGGAGQPQHFGDGTRLSIL.